Shown below are 22 T cell receptor beta chains from a single sample sequenced in a study of response to subunit inactivated influenza vaccine. TCRdb re-derived calls from the RT-PCR reads in MiXCR, one entry per CDR3 protein. The repertoire holds about 780,000 distinct CDR3 sequences, with around a sixth as singletons. The source was PBMCs from blood, collected 4 to 6 days after vaccination. These receptors all come from a man in his forties or fifties who received an inactivated influenza vaccine.

V is TRBV7-2 and J is TRBJ2-7; D perhaps matches TRBD1 (6 bases). Germline V lookup: CDR1 SGHTA, CDR2 FQGNSA. Trimming removed 3 bases from V and 1 base from J, with 16 bases in between. The CDR3 is made up of 16 amino acids. The CDR3 spells CASSFSRDTKSYEQYF. CDR3 sequence (DNA): TGTGCCAGCAGCTTTTCCCGGGACACGAAGTCCTACGAGCAGTACTTC. The entire variable domain, with the rest obtained from reference TRBV7-2 and TRBJ2-7, is as follows: GAGVSQSPSNKVTEKGKDVELRCDPISGHTALYWYRQSLGQGLEFLIYFQGNSAPDKSGLPSDRFSAERTGGSVSTLTIQRTQQEDSAVYLCASSFSRDTKSYEQYFGPGTRLTVT.

CDR3 nucleotides: TGCGCCAGCAGCCAAGCGACGCCAACTAATGAAAAACTGTTTTTT. Translated, it gives CASSQATPTNEKLFF. This chain connects TRBV4-1 to TRBJ1-4; D gene ambiguous. Germline V gene sequence: CDR1 MGHRA, CDR2 YSYEKL. The CDR3 totals 15 residues. Trimming removed 1 base at V and 0 bases at J, with 6 bases between.

This clonotype was seen only a few times. This chain links TRBV20-1 with TRBJ2-7; 7 nucleotides match TRBD1. J gave up 2 bases and V 0 bases, and 4 bases lay outside the gene matches. The V gene's germline CDR1 is DFQATT and CDR2 SNEGSKA (reference sequence). This CDR3 spans 14 amino acids. Here the CDR3 DNA reads TGCAGTGCTAGAGATTATGACAGGGCCTACGAGCAGTACTTC. It specifies CSARDYDRAYEQYF.

CDR3 nucleotides: TGTGCCAGCAGCTTGGCCTCGAGTGGATCCGGGGAGCTGTTTTTT. The encoded protein is CASSLASSGSGELFF. The J gene is TRBJ2-2, the V gene TRBV5-4; D is unclear. V shed 0 bases and J shed 6 bases, with 12 bases lying between them. The CDR3 covers 15 residues. In germline, CDR1 is SGHNT, CDR2 YYREEE (reference sequence).

This clonotype was counted a few times. The genes are TRBV20-1 and TRBJ2-3, with D perhaps matching TRBD2 (5 bases). Looked up from germline, CDR1 is DFQATT and CDR2 is SNEGSKA (reference sequence). Trimming shortened V by 2 bases and J by 4 bases, and 13 bases separated the two germline ends. This CDR3 has 14 residues. The CDR3 DNA follows: TGCAGTGCTAGACGAGGCCGGGAACCAGATACGCAGTATTTT. This sequence encodes CSARRGREPDTQYF.

In its sample, this clonotype was seen a few times. The chain links TRBV2 to TRBJ2-7, with 14 bases that match TRBD2. CDR3 size: 17 residues. J gave up 4 bases and V 8 bases, and 13 bases lay outside the gene matches. The V gene's germline CDR1 is SNHLY and CDR2 FYNNEI. CDR3 residues: CASGTSGGIVEGYEQYF. The CDR3 coding sequence is TGTGCCAGCGGGACTAGCGGGGGCATCGTCGAGGGGTACGAGCAGTACTTC.

CDR3 amino acids: CASSPLAAVSYEQYF. The CDR3 nucleotides are TGTGCCAGCAGCCCATTAGCGGCCGTATCCTACGAGCAGTACTTC. This chain uses TRBV7-9 with TRBJ2-7, with a weak D call TRBD2 (6 bases). Trimming cost V 5 bases and J 1 base, with 15 bases left between them. Per germline, CDR1 SEHNR and CDR2 FQNEAQ (reference sequence). The CDR3 is 15 residues long.

There are a few counts of this clonotype. The chain combines TRBV20-1 with TRBJ1-2; the D gene is possibly TRBD1 (6 bases). The CDR3 covers 14 residues. Germline CDR1 reads DFQATT; CDR2 reads SNEGSKA (reference sequence). Trimming removed 7 bases from V and 4 bases from J, with 19 bases in between. The CDR3, as DNA: TGCAGTGAAACTCGGGGGGCGCGCATCTATGGCTACACCTTC. This translates into CSETRGARIYGYTF.

The chain carries TRBV27 and TRBJ2-3, with D hard to call. CDR1 and CDR2 (germline): MNHEY, SMNVEV (reference sequence). The ends were cut back, 5 bases at V and 6 bases at J, with 12 bases in the middle. The CDR3 runs 13 residues. CDR3 sequence reads: CASSRLYSDTQYF. The CDR3 DNA follows: TGTGCCAGCAGTCGTTTGTACAGCGATACGCAGTATTTT.

V gene TRBV7-2 combines with J gene TRBJ1-5; D not certain. Germline CDR1 and CDR2: SGHTA and FQGNSA. The CDR3 runs to 13 residues. V lost 1 base and J lost 6, with 7 bases in between. For the CDR3, the DNA is TGTGCCAGCAGCTTAGTCGGCCGTCAGCCCCAGCATTTT. This sequence encodes CASSLVGRQPQHF.

This clonotype was detected a few times. This chain links TRBV20-1 with TRBJ1-6; tentatively, D is TRBD1 (6 bases). There are 12 residues in the CDR3. The germline V and J ends were trimmed by 3 bases and 7 bases, with 7 bases remaining between them. Looked up from germline, CDR1 is DFQATT and CDR2 is SNEGSKA (reference sequence). CDR3 nucleotides: TGCAGTGCTAGCCAGGGGAATTCACCCCTCCACTTT. Its translation: CSASQGNSPLHF.

This clonotype showed up just a few times. The chain carries TRBV7-9 and TRBJ1-1; the D gene is possibly TRBD1 (5 bases). The CDR3 contains 14 residues. Trimming left V 4 bases short and J 5 bases short, with 14 bases between. Germline values: CDR1 SEHNR, CDR2 FQNEAQ (reference sequence). In DNA, the CDR3 is TGTGCCAGCAGCTCGCAGGGAAGCCGGACTGAAGCTTTCTTT. Its translation: CASSSQGSRTEAFF.

This clonotype was picked up a small number of times. The chain combines TRBV20-1 with TRBJ2-7; the match to TRBD2 covers 14 bases. The CDR3 extends over 16 amino acids. Germline values: CDR1 DFQATT, CDR2 SNEGSKA (reference sequence). With V trimmed by 3 bases and J by 2 bases, 6 bases remained unmatched. CDR3: CSASKGLAGVTYEQYF. In DNA form, the CDR3 reads TGCAGTGCTAGTAAGGGACTAGCGGGAGTCACCTACGAGCAGTACTTC.

V gene TRBV24-1 combines with J gene TRBJ2-2; D is possibly TRBD1 (6 bases). Between the trimmed V and J ends, which lost 4 bases and 0 bases, there was a span of 8 bases. The CDR3 has 15 amino acids. The germline CDR1 and CDR2 sequences are KGHDR and SFDVKD. The DNA of the CDR3 is TGTGCCACCAGTGAGAGGGACACGAACACCGGGGAGCTGTTTTTT. Its protein is CATSERDTNTGELFF.

J is TRBJ2-5 and V is TRBV4-2; D gene ambiguous. The CDR3 is made up of 17 amino acids. The germline V and J ends were trimmed by 1 base and 6 bases, with 21 bases remaining between them. Germline V gene lookup returns CDR1 LGHNA and CDR2 YNFKEQ. The CDR3 DNA is TGTGCCAGCAGCCAAGGGATTGGCGATCCGTCCAAGAAGACCCAGTACTTC. It translates to CASSQGIGDPSKKTQYF.

This clonotype was counted between two and nine times. The chain employs TRBV4-2 and TRBJ2-1, with 7 bases fitting TRBD2. The CDR3 extends over 14 amino acids. The ends lost 1 base at V and 7 bases at J; junction bases unmatched: 4. The V gene's germline CDR1 is LGHNA and CDR2 YNFKEQ. The CDR3 region has the DNA TGTGCCAGCAGCCAAGGACCAGCGGGGAATGAGCAGTTCTTC. It yields the protein CASSQGPAGNEQFF.

J is TRBJ1-1 and V is TRBV5-1; D may be TRBD1 (6 bases). Germline lookup yields CDR1 SGHRS and CDR2 YFSETQ. Trimming took off 9 bases at V and 1 base at J, with 16 bases between the two ends. The CDR3 is 14 residues long. The CDR3 is CATAGGASNTEAFF. The CDR3 DNA is TGCGCCACTGCTGGGGGCGCATCGAACACTGAAGCTTTCTTT.

The V call is TRBV4-2, the J call TRBJ2-1; D is undetermined. The germline CDR1 and CDR2 sequences are LGHNA and YNFKEQ. The CDR3 runs 17 residues. V gave up 5 bases and J gave up 5 bases, with 22 bases separating them. The CDR3 DNA sequence: TGTGCCAGCAGCGGATCTCGCGATATATTGGGGAACAATGAGCAGTTCTTC. Its protein is CASSGSRDILGNNEQFF.

The chain recombines TRBV20-1 with TRBJ2-3; 13 bases map to TRBD2. The CDR3 has 17 residues. Germline V gives CDR1 DFQATT, CDR2 SNEGSKA (reference sequence). V dropped 6 bases and J dropped 1; count of bases not matched to a gene: 10. The CDR3 protein is CSAPPGLAGVGTDTQYF. CDR3 nucleotides: TGCAGTGCGCCACCCGGACTAGCGGGAGTAGGCACAGATACGCAGTATTTT.

This clonotype was found a few times. The chain carries TRBV12-3 or TRBV12-4 and TRBJ1-5; D not resolved. The CDR3 runs 13 residues. The V gene lost 8 bases and the J gene lost 1 base, with 9 bases spanning the gap. CDR3 in DNA: TGTGCCAGCGTCTTTGGGAGCAATCAGCCCCAGCATTTT. As protein: CASVFGSNQPQHF.

This clonotype showed up just once. The chain recombines TRBV5-5 with TRBJ2-3, with TRBD1 matching 7 bases. The CDR3 length is 17 residues. J was trimmed by 0 bases and V by 1 base; bases with no gene match: 8. Germline V gene sequence: CDR1 SGHKS, CDR2 YYEKEE (reference sequence). As DNA, the CDR3 is TGTGCCAGCAGCTTGTCCCCGGGACAGACAAGCACAGATACGCAGTATTTT. The encoded protein is CASSLSPGQTSTDTQYF.

The chain is built from TRBV7-3 and TRBJ2-1; tentatively, D is TRBD1 or TRBD2 (6 bases each). The germline CDR1 and CDR2 sequences are SGHTA and FQGTGA. The CDR3 contains 16 residues. The V end was cut by 5 bases, the J end by 2 bases, with 16 bases between. The CDR3 DNA follows: TGTGCCAGCAGCCCCGTGGGGGGCGGTACCTACAATGAGCAGTTCTTC. This sequence encodes CASSPVGGGTYNEQFF.